This T cell receptor (beta chain) was captured in a study of cytomegalovirus exposure and HLA in healthy donors. The PCR made use of 60 Vbeta and 13 Jbeta primers. Method: immunoSEQ multiplex PCR; TCRdb's copy keeps in-frame clones and lacks some. This sample's table has more than 110,000 clones. The specimen was PBMCs. The sequence came from a man in his forties or fifties in good health and CMV-seronegative.

CDR3 coding DNA: TGTGCCAGCAGCTCACTAACCGGGACAAGAGAAGCTTTCTTT. Residues: CASSSLTGTREAFF. This rearrangement joins TRBV7-2 to TRBJ1-1; possibly TRBD1 for D (6 bases). The CDR3 runs to 14 residues. V was pared by 4 bases and J by 8 bases, with 17 bases between. CDR1 is SGHTA and CDR2 is FQGNSA in the germline V gene. Supplemented by reference TRBV7-2 and TRBJ1-1, the full variable domain reads GAGVSQSPSNKVTEKGKDVELRCDPISGHTALYWYRQSLGQGLEFLIYFQGNSAPDKSGLPSDRFSAERTGGSVSTLTIQRTQQEDSAVYLCASSSLTGTREAFFGQGTRLTVV.